Here is one T cell receptor (beta chain) with its context. Its antigen is undetermined. The sample is drawn from a study of OX40 agonist ivuxolimab in advanced cancers. Study observations and caveats: Blood T cells, both CD4+ and CD8+, expanded clonally by week 6 at 0.1 to 3.0 mg/kg.

Generated by immunoSEQ multiplex PCR, the TCRdb table keeps only in-frame clones and is missing some. The sample comprises about 120,000 clones, around 93% of which are singletons, and 0.15% to 0.17% rests with the top ten. Germline CDR1 reads LGHNA; CDR2 reads YSLEER. V shed 5 bases, J shed 6 bases, and the junction held 12 bases outside the gene matches. The CDR3 covers 15 residues. V is TRBV4-3 and J is TRBJ2-7; 8 bases are a match to TRBD1. This clonotype originated in an adult with an advanced solid tumor such as melanoma, head and neck, liver or kidney cancer. Sequenced material: CD4+ or CD8+ T cells sorted from blood, taken in a trial of the OX40 agonist ivuxolimab. This CDR3 reads CASSAHGQGPSEQYF. In DNA, the CDR3 is TGCGCCAGCAGCGCGCACGGACAGGGTCCCTCCGAGCAGTACTTC.